Sequencing of this TCR beta chain was carried out in a study of blood T cell repertoires in COVID-19. Profiled with immunoSEQ multiplex PCR; TCRdb holds only in-frame clones, not every one. This table has about 170,000 clones, around 80% appearing once. Germline values: CDR1 SGHDT, CDR2 YYEEEE. The CDR3 totals 16 residues. The V gene lost 0 bases and the J gene lost 0 bases, with 12 bases spanning the gap. This sequence joins TRBV5-6 and TRBJ1-1; D unresolved. The sample was peripheral blood. This receptor was taken from a woman in her 70s with COVID-19, enrolled during active disease. The CDR3 DNA is TGTGCCAGCAGCTTGGGAGGGAGTAGTATGAACACTGAAGCTTTCTTT. Its protein product is CASSLGGSSMNTEAFF.